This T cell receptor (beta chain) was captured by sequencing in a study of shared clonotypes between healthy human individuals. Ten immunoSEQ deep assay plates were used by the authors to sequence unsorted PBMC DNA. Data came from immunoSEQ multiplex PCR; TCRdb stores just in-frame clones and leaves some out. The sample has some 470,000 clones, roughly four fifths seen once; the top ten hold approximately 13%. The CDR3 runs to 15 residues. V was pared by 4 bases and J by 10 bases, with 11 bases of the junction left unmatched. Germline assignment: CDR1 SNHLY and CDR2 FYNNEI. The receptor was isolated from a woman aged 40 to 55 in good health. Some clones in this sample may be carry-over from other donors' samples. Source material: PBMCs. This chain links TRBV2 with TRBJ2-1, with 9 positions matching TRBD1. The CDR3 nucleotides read TGTGCCAGCAGTGGGGGACAGGGAATCTCTACGGAGCAGTTCTTC. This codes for CASSGGQGISTEQFF.